One sample yielded the 9 T cell receptor beta chains listed below, sequenced in a study of shared clonotypes between healthy human individuals. TCRdb keeps only in-frame clones here, not all; method: immunoSEQ multiplex PCR. The table includes about 710,000 clones, roughly two thirds detected once. Sequencing input: memory CD4+ T cells sorted from blood. The subset is: CD45RA-negative fraction. These receptor sequences come from a woman aged 30 to 39 in good health.

The V call is TRBV5-4, the J call TRBJ1-2, with 8 nucleotides matching TRBD1. Trimming at V came to 4 bases and at J to 0 bases, leaving 2 bases not matched to a gene. CDR1 is SGHNT, CDR2 YYREEE, per germline (reference sequence). The CDR3 contains 14 residues. The CDR3 DNA reads TGTGCCAGCAGCCGGGGACAGGCTAACTATGGCTACACCTTC. Its protein product is CASSRGQANYGYTF.

The gene calls are TRBV28 and TRBJ2-3; tentative D call: TRBD1 (6 bases). CDR1 and CDR2 (germline): MDHEN, SYDVKM. V lost 4 bases and J 5 bases, leaving 19 bases between the germline ends. The CDR3 loop spans 16 amino acids. The CDR3 loop reads CASSSVGGQGRDTQYF. The CDR3, as DNA: TGTGCCAGCAGTTCAGTGGGTGGGCAGGGGCGAGATACGCAGTATTTT. Using reference TRBV28 and TRBJ2-3 for the parts outside the CDR3, the full variable domain is DVKVTQSSRYLVKRTGEKVFLECVQDMDHENMFWYRQDPGLGLRLIYFSYDVKMKEKGDIPEGYSVSREKKERFSLILESASTNQTSMYLCASSSVGGQGRDTQYFGPGTRLTVL.

This rearrangement joins TRBV5-1 to TRBJ2-7, with a possible D match to TRBD2 (6 bases). The CDR3 loop spans 17 amino acids. Trimming pared 4 bases from V and 4 bases from J, leaving 24 bases between. Germline-derived CDR1 and CDR2 are SGHRS and YFSETQ. CDR3 nucleotides: TGCGCCAGCAGCACACGGATGCCGGAGGGCCCCTATTACGAGCAGTACTTC. This encodes CASSTRMPEGPYYEQYF.

This sequence joins TRBV14 and TRBJ2-7, with unresolved D. CDR3 size: 15 residues. Germline CDR1 is SGHDN and CDR2 is FVKESK. V shed 4 bases and J shed 2 bases, with 15 bases lying between them. CDR3 protein: CASSRPRGSTYEQYF. The CDR3 region has the DNA TGTGCCAGCAGCCGGCCTCGCGGAAGTACCTACGAGCAGTACTTC.

The V gene is TRBV7-6, the J gene TRBJ2-2; D is unresolved. V was clipped by 1 base and J by 5 bases, with 20 bases between them. Germline V gene data show CDR1 as SGHVS and CDR2 as FNYEAQ. This CDR3 contains 18 residues. CDR3 residues: CASSLDVRKEGRTGELFF. The CDR3 DNA sequence: TGTGCCAGCAGCTTAGACGTCAGGAAGGAAGGAAGGACCGGGGAGCTGTTTTTT.

The CDR3 region is CASGRVSSDQPQHF. CDR3 in DNA: TGTGCCAGCGGGCGAGTGAGCAGCGATCAGCCCCAGCATTTT. The chain is built from TRBV2 and TRBJ1-5; D is undetermined. This CDR3 has 14 amino acids. The V gene's germline CDR1 is SNHLY and CDR2 FYNNEI. Trimming pared 8 bases from V and 5 bases from J, leaving 16 bases between.

V and J are TRBV19 and TRBJ2-5; 8 bases are shared with TRBD1. CDR3 length equals 14 residues. From germline, CDR1 is LNHDA and CDR2 SQIVND (reference sequence). The junction had 4 bases not matched to a gene; V was cut back by 3 bases and J by 4 bases. The CDR3 reads CASSIQGAGETQYF. Written as DNA, the CDR3 is TGTGCCAGTAGTATCCAGGGGGCAGGAGAGACCCAGTACTTC.

With respect to this clone: Other DNA sequences within the sample encode an identical CDR3. The rearrangement joins TRBV19 to TRBJ2-7, with D tentatively TRBD1 (5 bases). Trimming cost V 3 bases and J 1 base, with 7 bases left between them. The CDR3 is made up of 13 amino acids. Germline CDR1 is LNHDA and CDR2 is SQIVND (reference sequence). This chain's CDR3 is CASSIGHSYEQYF. The DNA of the CDR3 is TGTGCCAGTAGTATCGGACATTCCTACGAGCAGTACTTC.

This clone is a singleton in its sample. The same CDR3 also results from other DNA sequences found in this sample. The V call is TRBV4-1, the J call TRBJ2-3; 8 bases line up with TRBD2. This CDR3 has 16 residues. The junction had 4 bases not matched to a gene; V was cut back by 1 base and J by 1 base. In germline, CDR1 is MGHRA, CDR2 YSYEKL. The CDR3 loop is CASSQAAGVGTDTQYF. The DNA for the CDR3 is TGCGCCAGCAGCCAAGCAGCGGGAGTGGGCACAGATACGCAGTATTTT.